Following are 23 T cell receptor beta chains from one sample sequenced in a study of OX40 agonist ivuxolimab in advanced cancers. Data came from immunoSEQ multiplex PCR; TCRdb stores just in-frame clones and leaves some out. The sample has about 52,000 clones; about 90% are singletons. The sequences come from CD4+ or CD8+ T cells sorted from blood, collected in a trial of the OX40 agonist ivuxolimab. Source of these receptors: an adult with an advanced solid tumor such as melanoma, head and neck, liver or kidney cancer.

The chain uses TRBV10-3 and TRBJ1-2, with TRBD1 identical over 7 bases. The CDR3 extends over 15 amino acids. The junction had 9 bases not matched to a gene; V was cut back by 4 bases and J by 4 bases. Looked up from germline, CDR1 is ENHRY and CDR2 is SYGVKD. The CDR3 sequence is CAISGRGQGSYGYTF. In nucleotides, the CDR3 is TGTGCCATCAGTGGGAGGGGGCAAGGGTCCTATGGCTACACCTTC.

DNA of the CDR3: TGCGCCAGCAGCTTGACAATAACACAGGGTTTGTCCTACGAGCAGTACTTC. It specifies CASSLTITQGLSYEQYF. The rearrangement joins TRBV5-1 to TRBJ2-7; TRBD1 might be the D (6 bases). V was trimmed by 1 base and J by 1 base, leaving 18 bases between them. The CDR3 has 17 amino acids. Germline CDR1 SGHRS, CDR2 YFSETQ.

The chain employs TRBV2 and TRBJ1-1; no clear D gene. This CDR3 is built from 13 residues. V lost 7 bases to trimming and J lost 10 bases, with 19 bases between them. CDR1 and CDR2 from the germline V gene are SNHLY and FYNNEI. CDR3 sequence: CASTAPGFSLAFF. Written as DNA, the CDR3 is TGTGCCAGCACCGCACCCGGGTTTTCTCTAGCTTTCTTT.

This clone was observed a handful of times. The V call is TRBV2, the J call TRBJ1-1; D ambiguous. The CDR3 is made up of 13 amino acids. Germline V lookup: CDR1 SNHLY, CDR2 FYNNEI. Between the trimmed V and J ends, which lost 7 bases and 3 bases, there was a span of 12 bases. The CDR3 protein is CASTLDRDTEAFF. In DNA, the CDR3 is TGTGCCAGCACCCTGGACCGGGACACTGAAGCTTTCTTT.

The chain has TRBV10-3 and TRBJ1-6; 10 nucleotides agree with TRBD1. V lost 5 bases to trimming and J lost 10 bases; unmatched junction nucleotides: 11. From germline, CDR1 is ENHRY and CDR2 SYGVKD. CDR3 length: 16 amino acids. For the CDR3, the DNA is TGTGCCATCAGTACGGACGGACAGGGGGAAACCTCACCCCTCCACTTT. This encodes CAISTDGQGETSPLHF.

In its sample, this clone was seen a few times. The rearrangement joins TRBV4-1 to TRBJ2-4, with D maybe TRBD1 (6 bases). Germline values: CDR1 MGHRA, CDR2 YSYEKL. This CDR3 spans 15 amino acids. V lost 3 bases to trimming and J lost 1 base, with 10 bases between them. The CDR3, as DNA: TGCGCCAGCAGCCACGAAGACAGGGCCAAAAACATTCAGTACTTC. It is translated as CASSHEDRAKNIQYF.

This clone was detected a few times. The rearrangement uses TRBV30 and TRBJ1-5; 7 bases map to TRBD1. With V trimmed by 7 bases and J by 5 bases, 8 bases remained unmatched. This CDR3 contains 13 residues. The germline V gene encodes CDR1 GTSNPN and CDR2 SVGIG (reference sequence). The chain's CDR3 is CAFQDRVDQPQHF. In DNA, the CDR3 is TGTGCCTTTCAAGACAGGGTGGATCAGCCCCAGCATTTT.

V gene TRBV30 combines with J gene TRBJ1-2; perhaps TRBD1 as D (5 bases). The CDR3 has 13 amino acids. The ends were cut back, 4 bases at V and 5 bases at J, with 14 bases in the middle. Germline CDR1 and CDR2: GTSNPN and SVGIG (reference sequence). The chain's CDR3 is CAWKSPGGYGYTF. The CDR3 coding sequence is TGTGCCTGGAAGTCCCCTGGGGGGTATGGCTACACCTTC.

The chain recombines TRBV5-5 with TRBJ2-3, with unresolved D. This CDR3 comprises 14 residues. The V end was cut by 2 bases, the J end by 2 bases, with 9 bases between. CDR1 and CDR2 from the germline V gene are SGHKS and YYEKEE (reference sequence). In nucleotides, the CDR3 is TGTGCCAGCAGCTTCCGGGTCCTCACAGATACGCAGTATTTT. This encodes CASSFRVLTDTQYF.

This sequence joins TRBV19 and TRBJ1-2, with TRBD1 as a possible D gene (6 bases). This CDR3 has 15 amino acids. Germline V gene sequence: CDR1 LNHDA, CDR2 SQIVND (reference sequence). V shed 6 bases and J shed 2 bases, with 16 bases lying between them. For the CDR3, the DNA is TGTGCCAGTAGAACCGGGGGGCAGGCAAACTATGGCTACACCTTC. Its translation is CASRTGGQANYGYTF.

The chain couples TRBV5-8 to TRBJ1-1; weak D call: TRBD1 (5 bases). From germline, CDR1 is SGHTS and CDR2 YDEGEE. This CDR3 has 16 residues. V lost 4 bases to trimming and J lost 4 bases, with 20 bases between them. CDR3 nucleotides: TGTGCCAGCAGCCTCGTCGGGCAGGGCCGGAGCACTGAAGCTTTCTTT. Amino acids: CASSLVGQGRSTEAFF.

This chain joins TRBV27 and TRBJ1-1; D is possibly TRBD1 (6 bases). The germline gives CDR1 MNHEY, CDR2 SMNVEV (reference sequence). The CDR3 runs to 15 residues. V dropped 8 bases and J dropped 2 bases, with 18 bases sitting between them. In DNA form, the CDR3 reads TGTGCCAGCGGGACGCGGACAGCAAGCAACACTGAAGCTTTCTTT. This sequence encodes CASGTRTASNTEAFF.

This clone was counted only a few times. This chain joins TRBV5-1 and TRBJ1-1; 7 bases are shared with TRBD1. V shed 2 bases and J 1 base; nucleotides not matched to a gene: 2. The CDR3 is 14 amino acids. Germline V gene lookup returns CDR1 SGHRS and CDR2 YFSETQ. CDR3 sequence (DNA): TGCGCCAGCAGCTTCCAGGGGGAGAACACTGAAGCTTTCTTT. Its protein product is CASSFQGENTEAFF.

This chain connects TRBV5-1 to TRBJ2-5, with 9 bases lining up with TRBD1. The trim removed 4 bases at V and 4 bases at J, leaving 5 bases unmatched. The CDR3 loop spans 14 amino acids. Germline CDR1 is SGHRS and CDR2 is YFSETQ. The CDR3 sequence is CASSGDRGSETQYF. The CDR3 DNA is TGCGCCAGCAGCGGAGACAGGGGGTCAGAGACCCAGTACTTC. Filled out from reference TRBV5-1 and TRBJ2-5, the complete variable domain reads KAGVTQTPRYLIKTRGQQVTLSCSPISGHRSVSWYQQTPGQGLQFLFEYFSETQRNKGNFPGRFSGRQFSNSRSEMNVSTLELGDSALYLCASSGDRGSETQYFGPGTRLLVL.

The chain is built from TRBV18 and TRBJ2-1, with D possibly being TRBD2 (7 bases). V lost 6 bases to trimming and J lost 8 bases, with 23 bases between them. The CDR3 consists of 16 residues. Germline assignment: CDR1 KGHSH and CDR2 LQKENI. The chain's CDR3 is CASSPRPGEGKHEQFF. CDR3 nucleotide sequence: TGTGCCAGCTCGCCCCGTCCAGGGGAGGGTAAACATGAGCAGTTCTTC.

The chain is built from TRBV7-9 and TRBJ2-7; D may be TRBD1 or TRBD2 (5 bases each). CDR3 length: 19 amino acids. V shed 1 base and J shed 6 bases, with 28 bases lying between them. Germline assignment: CDR1 SEHNR and CDR2 FQNEAQ (reference sequence). The DNA of the CDR3 is TGTGCCAGCAGCTTAGGTTCAGGTACGTGGGACCGAGGGACCGTCGAGCAGTACTTC. It yields the protein CASSLGSGTWDRGTVEQYF.

The chain employs TRBV10-2 and TRBJ1-5; D not certain. The CDR3 loop spans 16 amino acids. Trimming stripped 3 bases from V and 4 bases from J, with 16 bases between. The germline CDR1 and CDR2 sequences are WSHSY and SAAADI. The CDR3 is CASSDLQFNGNQPQHF. The CDR3 region has the DNA TGCGCCAGCAGTGATCTACAGTTCAACGGGAATCAGCCCCAGCATTTT.

The chain combines TRBV5-1 with TRBJ2-5, with TRBD2 matching 7 bases. Germline CDR1 reads SGHRS; CDR2 reads YFSETQ. V lost 1 base, J lost 2 bases, and 5 bases stayed unmatched. CDR3 length: 15 residues. The CDR3 loop is CASSLSGGDQETQYF. CDR3 DNA sequence: TGCGCCAGCAGCTTGAGTGGGGGGGATCAAGAGACCCAGTACTTC.

V usage is TRBV7-2 and J usage is TRBJ1-2, with unresolved D. V was trimmed by 2 bases and J by 4 bases, leaving 11 bases between them. Germline loops: CDR1 SGHTA, CDR2 FQGNSA. This CDR3 region has 14 residues. The CDR3 sequence: CASSLLAGSYGYTF. The CDR3 DNA reads as TGTGCCAGCAGCTTACTCGCTGGTTCCTATGGCTACACCTTC.

The chain combines TRBV23-1 with TRBJ1-2, with D perhaps TRBD1 (5 bases). TRBV23-1 is filed as an ORF, its function uncertain. The CDR3 consists of 13 residues. V lost 4 bases and J lost 6, with 12 bases in between. The CDR3 coding sequence is TGCGCCAGCAGTCGCACGGGGCCTGATGGCTACACCTTC. It encodes CASSRTGPDGYTF.

The V and J genes are TRBV5-1 and TRBJ1-2; 10 bases agree with TRBD1. Trimming removed 9 bases from V and 6 bases from J; junction bases left unmatched: 5. Germline V gene data show CDR1 as SGHRS and CDR2 as YFSETQ. The CDR3 consists of 12 residues. CDR3: CATSGTGDGYTF. In DNA, the CDR3 is TGCGCCACCTCCGGGACAGGGGATGGCTACACCTTC.

The CDR3 loop reads CASSMKQGGGEKLFF. In DNA form, the CDR3 reads TGCGCCAGCAGTATGAAACAGGGAGGGGGTGAAAAACTGTTTTTT. The J gene is TRBJ1-4, the V gene TRBV5-1; TRBD1 might be the D (6 bases). V gave up 5 bases and J gave up 7 bases, with 18 bases separating them. The CDR3 is 15 amino acids. Germline loops: CDR1 SGHRS, CDR2 YFSETQ.

This clone showed up just a few times. The CDR3 region is CASYTYEQYF. As DNA, the CDR3 is TGTGCCAGCTACACTTACGAGCAGTACTTC. The chain links TRBV21-1 to TRBJ2-7. TRBV21-1 is shown as a pseudogene. The CDR3 loop spans 10 amino acids.